The 20 T cell receptor beta chains below all came from one sample that was sequenced in a study of identical twins. Each CDR3 protein is one row after TCRdb ran MiXCR on the 5' RACE reads. Of around 1.7 million distinct CDR3 sequences listed, less than 35% are singletons. The source material was cord blood. Every receptor here comes from a newborn girl in good health.

This clonotype was recorded many times. The gene calls are TRBV4-2 and TRBJ2-1; tentatively, D is TRBD2 (6 bases). V lost 1 base, J lost 6 bases, and 16 bases lay in between. Germline CDR1 reads LGHNA; CDR2 reads YNFKEQ. The CDR3 contains 16 residues. The CDR3 is CASSQVRARAGNEQFF. The CDR3 nucleotides read TGTGCCAGCAGCCAAGTTCGGGCTAGAGCGGGCAATGAGCAGTTCTTC.

The J gene is TRBJ1-1, the V gene TRBV3-1, with D perhaps matching TRBD1 (6 bases). The CDR3 totals 15 residues. V was cut by 1 base and J by 1 base, with 10 bases left in between. Germline CDR1 reads LGHDT; CDR2 reads YNNKEL (reference sequence). In nucleotides, the CDR3 is TGTGCCAGCAGCCAAGGACCGACAGGGAACACTGAAGCTTTCTTT. Its protein product is CASSQGPTGNTEAFF.

The chain carries TRBV20-1 and TRBJ2-3; D is perhaps TRBD1 (5 bases). V lost 6 bases to trimming and J lost 2 bases, with 18 bases between them. The CDR3 length is 15 residues. CDR1 is DFQATT and CDR2 is SNEGSKA in the germline V gene (reference sequence). The CDR3 DNA follows: TGCAGTGCCCCCCCAAGACAGAGATACACAGATACGCAGTATTTT. This sequence encodes CSAPPRQRYTDTQYF.

This clonotype was seen once. The chain is built from TRBV6-7 and TRBJ1-4; D unresolved. TRBV6-7 is assigned to the ORF class and has an uncertain function. The germline V and J ends were trimmed by 9 bases and 0 bases, with 20 bases remaining between them. The CDR3 extends over 17 amino acids. The CDR3 spells CARKEIGVLATNEKLFF. The CDR3 nucleotides are TGTGCCAGGAAAGAGATCGGGGTCTTGGCAACTAATGAAAAACTGTTTTTT.

The sample holds a few counts of this clonotype. The rearrangement uses TRBV25-1 and TRBJ1-4, with D unclear. V was pared by 3 bases and J by 8 bases, with 7 bases between. Germline V gene data show CDR1 as MGHDK and CDR2 as SYGVNS. This CDR3 contains 12 residues. CDR3 sequence (DNA): TGTGCCAGCAGTGATCCGGGGGAAAAACTGTTTTTT. Its protein product is CASSDPGEKLFF.

This chain connects TRBV6-1 to TRBJ1-2; 10 nucleotides align to TRBD1. The CDR3 length is 15 residues. CDR1 is MNHNS and CDR2 is SASEGT in the germline V gene. Germline trimming cut 3 bases from V and 4 bases from J; bases unmatched to any gene: 5. CDR3 DNA sequence: TGTGCCAGCAGTGAGGGACAGGGGATCCTCTATGGCTACACCTTC. It encodes CASSEGQGILYGYTF.

The J gene is TRBJ1-2, the V gene TRBV2, with a possible D match to TRBD1 (6 bases). The CDR3 has 12 residues. CDR1 is SNHLY, CDR2 FYNNEI, per germline. Trimming pared 8 bases from V and 9 bases from J, leaving 16 bases between. CDR3 DNA: TGTGCCAGCCGAGGTGAACAGGGCCGCTACACCTTC. It translates to CASRGEQGRYTF.

The rearrangement uses TRBV12-3 or TRBV12-4 and TRBJ1-1; D may be TRBD1 (6 bases). The CDR3 sequence is 16 residues long. V lost 1 base and J 8 bases, leaving 20 bases between the germline ends. The CDR3 sequence: CASSLEGGVLRWEAFF. The CDR3 DNA is TGTGCCAGCAGTTTAGAGGGGGGGGTCCTAAGGTGGGAAGCTTTCTTT.

This sequence joins TRBV28 and TRBJ2-1, with 9 bases lining up with TRBD2. The CDR3 has 15 amino acids. The J segment lost 9 bases and the V segment lost 2 bases, leaving 8 bases of the junction unmatched. Looked up from germline, CDR1 is MDHEN and CDR2 is SYDVKM. CDR3 in amino acids: CASSLGVAGAGEQFF. The CDR3 bases are TGTGCCAGCAGTTTAGGAGTAGCGGGAGCCGGTGAGCAGTTCTTC. The full variable domain, completed using reference TRBV28 and TRBJ2-1, is DVKVTQSSRYLVKRTGEKVFLECVQDMDHENMFWYRQDPGLGLRLIYFSYDVKMKEKGDIPEGYSVSREKKERFSLILESASTNQTSMYLCASSLGVAGAGEQFFGPGTRLTVL.

The chain has TRBV20-1 and TRBJ2-1, with 10 bases aligning to TRBD2. The CDR3 loop spans 17 amino acids. V lost 3 bases to trimming and J lost 2 bases; unmatched junction nucleotides: 10. Germline CDR1 and CDR2: DFQATT and SNEGSKA (reference sequence). The CDR3 sequence is CSARGASGSRTYNEQFF. The CDR3 DNA follows: TGCAGTGCTAGGGGGGCTAGCGGGAGCCGAACCTACAATGAGCAGTTCTTC.

The chain joins TRBV6-5 to TRBJ1-6, with D perhaps matching TRBD1 (5 bases). Trimming shortened V by 6 bases and J by 9 bases, and 12 bases separated the two germline ends. Germline values: CDR1 MNHEY, CDR2 SVGAGI. This CDR3 is 13 amino acids long. The CDR3 DNA follows: TGTGCCAGCAGGGATGGGGGAGGTTCACCCCTCCACTTT. This encodes CASRDGGGSPLHF.

Ten or more counts support this clonotype. The rearrangement links TRBV2 to TRBJ2-5; the D is unclear. V was cut by 0 bases and J by 5 bases, with 4 bases left in between. Germline lookup yields CDR1 SNHLY and CDR2 FYNNEI. There are 12 residues in the CDR3. CDR3 protein: CASSEARETQYF. The CDR3 DNA reads as TGTGCCAGCAGTGAAGCGCGCGAGACCCAGTACTTC. Together with reference TRBV2 and TRBJ2-5, the CDR3 gives the full variable domain: EPEVTQTPSHQVTQMGQEVILRCVPISNHLYFYWYRQILGQKVEFLVSFYNNEISEKSEIFDDQFSVERPDGSNFTLKIRSTKLEDSAMYFCASSEARETQYFGPGTRLLVL.

The chain joins TRBV20-1 to TRBJ2-3, with TRBD2 as a possible D gene (5 bases). Germline CDR1 reads DFQATT; CDR2 reads SNEGSKA (reference sequence). The CDR3 covers 12 residues. V was trimmed by 0 bases and J by 11 bases, leaving 12 bases between them. The CDR3 region is CSARDRGKGQYF. The CDR3 coding sequence is TGCAGTGCTAGAGATCGGGGAAAGGGGCAGTATTTT.

This clonotype has a handful of counts. V gene TRBV2 combines with J gene TRBJ2-1, with a tentative D call TRBD2 (5 bases). There are 14 residues in the CDR3. Trimming left V 3 bases short and J 3 bases short, with 9 bases between. Germline V lookup: CDR1 SNHLY, CDR2 FYNNEI. CDR3: CASSDQGLYNEQFF. CDR3 nucleotides: TGTGCCAGCAGTGATCAAGGACTCTACAATGAGCAGTTCTTC.

The chain couples TRBV10-3 to TRBJ1-2; 10 nucleotides agree with TRBD1. Germline V lookup: CDR1 ENHRY, CDR2 SYGVKD. The V gene end was trimmed by 7 bases and the J gene end by 2 bases; junction bases not matched to a gene: 4. The CDR3 contains 14 residues. This chain's CDR3 is CAIMPGQGNYGYTF. The CDR3 coding sequence is TGTGCCATCATGCCGGGACAGGGGAACTATGGCTACACCTTC.

The CDR3 DNA reads TGCAGCGTCACCTGGGGAAGTGGCACTGAAGCTTTCTTT. It codes for CSVTWGSGTEAFF. V gene TRBV29-1 combines with J gene TRBJ1-1; D remains ambiguous. The germline V gene encodes CDR1 SQVTM and CDR2 ANQGSEA. Trimming removed 6 bases from V and 4 bases from J, with 15 bases in between. The CDR3 length is 13 residues.

CDR3 DNA: TGTGCCAGCAGCAAAGGGGGACAGGGCACAGATACGCAGTATTTT. Translation gives CASSKGGQGTDTQYF. The chain has TRBV21-1 and TRBJ2-3; the D segment call TRBD1 is taken from the table without a DNA check. TRBV21-1 represents a pseudogene. The CDR3 covers 15 residues.

This clonotype occurred a few times. The chain recombines TRBV4-1 with TRBJ1-6; tentatively, D is TRBD1 (5 bases). V gave up 1 base and J gave up 8 bases, with 12 bases separating them. Germline CDR1 MGHRA, CDR2 YSYEKL. The CDR3 extends over 15 amino acids. The DNA for the CDR3 is TGCGCCAGCAGCCAAGGATCAGGGCCCTATTCACCCCTCCACTTT. Translated: CASSQGSGPYSPLHF.

This clonotype has more than one count but fewer than ten. The CDR3 coding sequence is TGCAGTGCTAGTCGGCTAGCGGGAGATCCCTACGAGCAGTACTTC. Translation gives CSASRLAGDPYEQYF. The V gene is TRBV20-1, the J gene TRBJ2-7, with TRBD2 identical over 10 bases. Looked up from germline, CDR1 is DFQATT and CDR2 is SNEGSKA (reference sequence). The trim removed 3 bases at V and 2 bases at J, leaving 7 bases unmatched. CDR3 size: 15 residues.

This chain joins TRBV20-1 and TRBJ2-7; D gene unclear. CDR3 length: 14 amino acids. Germline V lookup: CDR1 DFQATT, CDR2 SNEGSKA (reference sequence). With 3 bases removed from V and 7 bases from J, the gap between germline ends came to 19 bases. CDR3 DNA sequence: TGCAGTGCTAGGTTGGTAGCACCCTACAATGAGCAGTACTTC. It codes for CSARLVAPYNEQYF.